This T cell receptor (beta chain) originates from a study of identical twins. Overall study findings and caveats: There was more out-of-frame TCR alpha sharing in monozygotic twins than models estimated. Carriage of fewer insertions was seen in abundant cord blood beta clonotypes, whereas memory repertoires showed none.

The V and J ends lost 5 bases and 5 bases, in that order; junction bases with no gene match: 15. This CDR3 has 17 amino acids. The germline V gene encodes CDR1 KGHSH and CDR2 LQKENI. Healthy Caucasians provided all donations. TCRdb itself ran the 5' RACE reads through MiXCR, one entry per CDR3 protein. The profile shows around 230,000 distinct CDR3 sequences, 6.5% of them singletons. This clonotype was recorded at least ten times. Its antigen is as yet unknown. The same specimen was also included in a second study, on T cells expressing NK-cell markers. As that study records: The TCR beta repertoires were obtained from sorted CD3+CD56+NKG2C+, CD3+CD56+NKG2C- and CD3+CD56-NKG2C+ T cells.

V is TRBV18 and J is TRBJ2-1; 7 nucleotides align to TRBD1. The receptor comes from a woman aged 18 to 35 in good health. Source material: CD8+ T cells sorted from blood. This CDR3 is CASSSYKPGQINNEQFF. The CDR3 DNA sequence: TGTGCCAGCTCATCCTACAAGCCGGGACAGATCAACAATGAGCAGTTCTTC.